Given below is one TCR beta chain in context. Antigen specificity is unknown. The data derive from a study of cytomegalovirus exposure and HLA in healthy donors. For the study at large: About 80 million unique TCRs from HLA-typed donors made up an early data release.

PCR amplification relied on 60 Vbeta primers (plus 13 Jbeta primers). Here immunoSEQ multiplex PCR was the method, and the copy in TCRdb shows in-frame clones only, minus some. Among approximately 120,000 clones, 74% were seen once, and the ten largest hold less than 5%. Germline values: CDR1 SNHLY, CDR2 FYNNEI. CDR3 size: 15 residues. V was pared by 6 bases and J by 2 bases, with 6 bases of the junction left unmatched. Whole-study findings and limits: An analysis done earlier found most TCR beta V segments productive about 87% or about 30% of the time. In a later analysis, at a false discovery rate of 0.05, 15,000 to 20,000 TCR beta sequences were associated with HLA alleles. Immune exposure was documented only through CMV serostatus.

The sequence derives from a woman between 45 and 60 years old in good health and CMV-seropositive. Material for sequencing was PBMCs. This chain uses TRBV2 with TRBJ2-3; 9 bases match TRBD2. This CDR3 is CASRPPGLATDTQYF. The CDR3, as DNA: TGTGCCAGCAGGCCTCCGGGACTAGCCACAGATACGCAGTATTTT.